The next 3 T cell receptor beta chains were all read from a single sample in a study of vaccination and CD4 T cells after COVID-19. Once obtained from cultured CD4+ T cells, the DNA was sequenced using the Oncomine TCR Beta short-read assay. TCRdb redid the calling of the PCR reads with MiXCR, one entry per CDR3 protein. This sample has around 25,000 distinct CDR3 sequences, with 58% found just once. For these receptors, no antigen is known. Treatment here: approximately nine-day PBMC culture with coronavirus spike peptide pools or control peptides (ViraFEST assay). Material: CD4+ T cells from blood, cultured in vitro. Receptors were obtained from a human donor who had recovered from COVID-19.

This clonotype was detected only a few times. This chain connects TRBV27 to TRBJ1-2; D is possibly TRBD1 (6 bases). Between the trimmed V and J ends, which lost 7 bases and 7 bases, there was a span of 13 bases. The CDR3 spans 12 residues. Germline V gene data show CDR1 as MNHEY and CDR2 as SMNVEV (reference sequence). The CDR3 sequence: CASKTGAVGYTF. CDR3 in DNA: TGTGCCAGCAAGACGGGGGCGGTTGGCTACACCTTC.

The chain carries TRBV6-5 and TRBJ2-3; D might be TRBD1 (5 bases). Trimming took 0 bases from V and 0 from J, leaving 22 bases between them. CDR3 length equals 20 residues. Germline CDR1 reads MNHEY; CDR2 reads SVGAGI. DNA for the CDR3: TGTGCCAGCAGTTACTCCATGATGGGGCAGGGCAAAGCTAGCACAGATACGCAGTATTTT. Translation gives CASSYSMMGQGKASTDTQYF.

The chain's CDR3 is CASAPGVSGFTDTQYF. CDR3 coding DNA: TGTGCCAGCGCCCCCGGGGTCAGCGGGTTCACAGATACGCAGTATTTT. The chain joins TRBV25-1 to TRBJ2-3; possible D gene TRBD2, 6 bases. This CDR3 spans 16 amino acids. The germline CDR1 and CDR2 sequences are MGHDK and SYGVNS. V lost 8 bases and J lost 2, with 20 bases in between.